A single sample is the source of the 7 T cell receptor beta chains below, sequenced in a study of blood T cell repertoires in COVID-19. Repertoires were generated with immunoSEQ multiplex PCR, while TCRdb's copy carries only in-frame clones and drops some. This sample carries over 250,000 clones, around 90% of them seen once, and the ten largest clones take roughly 2.3%. Sequencing used peripheral blood. The receptors shown here come from a man aged 45 to 65 with acute or convalescent COVID-19.

The J gene is TRBJ1-4, the V gene TRBV2, with TRBD1 as a possible D gene (6 bases). This CDR3 is 15 amino acids long. Germline V gene lookup returns CDR1 SNHLY and CDR2 FYNNEI. V was clipped by 6 bases and J by 8 bases, with 19 bases between them. For the CDR3, the DNA is TGTGCCAGCAGCTCCGGGGGCGCGGGAGGCGAAAAACTGTTTTTT. It yields the protein CASSSGGAGGEKLFF.

The chain is built from TRBV14 and TRBJ2-4, with TRBD1 matching over 7 bases. J lost 5 bases, V lost 4 bases, and 5 bases had no gene match. CDR3 length: 14 amino acids. The germline V gene encodes CDR1 SGHDN and CDR2 FVKESK. In DNA form, the CDR3 reads TGTGCCAGCAGCCTACTGGACAGGCAAAACATTCAGTACTTC. Translation: CASSLLDRQNIQYF.

The CDR3 region is CSVGRMYGYTF. In DNA form, the CDR3 reads TGCAGCGTAGGCAGGATGTATGGCTACACCTTC. The chain carries TRBV29-1 and TRBJ1-2; unclear D gene. This CDR3 spans 11 amino acids. Germline V gene lookup returns CDR1 SQVTM and CDR2 ANQGSEA. Trimming left V 6 bases short and J 5 bases short, with 10 bases between.

The rearrangement joins TRBV30 to TRBJ1-1; D remains ambiguous. The CDR3 is 12 residues long. The V end lost 5 bases, the J end lost 3 bases, and 10 bases lay between the germline ends. CDR1 and CDR2 (germline): GTSNPN, SVGIG (reference sequence). CDR3 sequence: CAWAVGDTEAFF. As DNA, the CDR3 is TGTGCCTGGGCCGTCGGAGACACTGAAGCTTTCTTT.

This chain uses TRBV4-1 with TRBJ2-3, with a tentative D call TRBD1 (6 bases). The CDR3 has 14 residues. The V and J ends lost 4 bases and 3 bases respectively, with 11 bases between them. Germline V gene data show CDR1 as MGHRA and CDR2 as YSYEKL. The CDR3 DNA is TGCGCCAGCAGCCCCGGACAGTGGACAGATACGCAGTATTTT. It is translated as CASSPGQWTDTQYF.

In its sample, this clone was seen once. V gene TRBV27 combines with J gene TRBJ2-5; TRBD2 matches 8 bases. This CDR3 has 16 amino acids. Losses at the gene ends were 5 bases for V and 5 bases for J; bases not matched to a gene: 13. Germline V CDR1 and CDR2: MNHEY, SMNVEV (reference sequence). The CDR3 nucleotides are TGTGCCAGCAGTGAAACCCCCTTAGCGGGGCGGGAGACCCAGTACTTC. This sequence encodes CASSETPLAGRETQYF.

The chain carries TRBV6-5 and TRBJ1-2, with a weak D call TRBD1 (5 bases). Germline CDR1 and CDR2: MNHEY and SVGAGI. V gave up 7 bases and J gave up 4 bases, with 13 bases separating them. The CDR3 loop spans 13 amino acids. As DNA, the CDR3 is TGTGCCAGCACCTCGGGGGAGCTCTATGGCTACACCTTC. Translation: CASTSGELYGYTF.